These 5 T cell receptor beta chains were sequenced from one sample in a study of shared clonotypes between healthy human individuals. Some clones are missing from TCRdb's copy, which holds only in-frame ones; the method was immunoSEQ multiplex PCR. Altogether about 580,000 clones are present, roughly 98% being singletons, with the ten largest covering 0.25% to 0.35%. Terminally differentiated effector memory CD45RA+ cells were excluded from the naive CD8 cells, which were CD45RO-negative and positively selected for CCR7. Sequenced: naive CD8+ T cells sorted from blood. Source of these receptors: a man younger than 40 in good health.

The chain joins TRBV7-6 to TRBJ2-1, with TRBD2 identical over 7 bases. Germline V gene lookup returns CDR1 SGHVS and CDR2 FNYEAQ. This CDR3 spans 17 amino acids. The junction had 8 bases not matched to a gene; V was cut back by 1 base and J by 2 bases. CDR3 nucleotides: TGTGCCAGCAGCTTAGTTTATGGGGGAGGGCCCTACAATGAGCAGTTCTTC. It encodes CASSLVYGGGPYNEQFF.

The V gene is TRBV7-8, the J gene TRBJ2-7, with 9 bases fitting TRBD1. J lost 3 bases, V lost 5 bases, and 8 bases had no gene match. Per the germline V gene, CDR1 is SGHVS and CDR2 is FQNEAQ. The CDR3 has 15 residues. This CDR3 reads CASSPGTGFYYEQYF. CDR3 coding DNA: TGTGCCAGCAGCCCAGGGACAGGGTTTTACTACGAGCAGTACTTC.

The count of this clone is one. The CDR3 region is CASSQVGSGNTEAFF. CDR3 bases: TGCGCCAGCAGCCAAGTGGGGAGCGGAAACACTGAAGCTTTCTTT. The V and J genes are TRBV4-3 and TRBJ1-1; no clear D gene. V lost 1 base to trimming and J lost 2 bases, with 11 bases between them. CDR1 and CDR2 (germline): LGHNA, YSLEER. This CDR3 contains 15 residues.

The V and J genes are TRBV7-3 and TRBJ2-2; D is ambiguous. Germline lookup yields CDR1 SGHTA and CDR2 FQGTGA. The CDR3 runs 14 residues. Trimming cost V 6 bases and J 7 bases, with 15 bases left between them. CDR3 sequence (DNA): TGTGCCAGCAGGGACGGAAGTGGCGGCGGGGAGCTGTTTTTT. Its translation: CASRDGSGGGELFF.

V usage is TRBV5-4 and J usage is TRBJ2-3; TRBD2 agrees at 8 bases. This CDR3 region has 15 residues. The V segment lost 3 bases and the J segment 11 bases; nucleotides outside the gene matches: 14. In germline, CDR1 is SGHNT, CDR2 YYREEE (reference sequence). CDR3 DNA sequence: TGTGCCAGCAGCTCTGATCATACGGGAGGGCGGGAGCAGTATTTT. Its translation: CASSSDHTGGREQYF.